This section outlines one TCR beta chain sequence together with its context. This specimen belongs to a study of blood T cell repertoires in COVID-19. This table comes from immunoSEQ multiplex PCR, and its TCRdb copy is limited to in-frame clones, with some not included. The sample shows approximately 84,000 clones, 75% to 90% of them seen only once. This CDR3 is 15 amino acids long. V shed 6 bases and J 5 bases; nucleotides not matched to a gene: 10. The germline gives CDR1 MDHEN, CDR2 SYDVKM. Sequenced: peripheral blood. V and J are TRBV28 and TRBJ2-1; 7 nucleotides line up with TRBD1. The TCR comes from a human donor with active COVID-19. The donor label of this sample is uncertain. CDR3 sequence: CASRRHRGTDNEQFF. The CDR3 coding sequence is TGTGCCAGCAGAAGGCACAGGGGAACCGACAATGAGCAGTTCTTC. The full variable domain, with the rest looked up from reference TRBV28 and TRBJ2-1, is DVKVTQSSRYLVKRTGEKVFLECVQDMDHENMFWYRQDPGLGLRLIYFSYDVKMKEKGDIPEGYSVSREKKERFSLILESASTNQTSMYLCASRRHRGTDNEQFFGPGTRLTVL.